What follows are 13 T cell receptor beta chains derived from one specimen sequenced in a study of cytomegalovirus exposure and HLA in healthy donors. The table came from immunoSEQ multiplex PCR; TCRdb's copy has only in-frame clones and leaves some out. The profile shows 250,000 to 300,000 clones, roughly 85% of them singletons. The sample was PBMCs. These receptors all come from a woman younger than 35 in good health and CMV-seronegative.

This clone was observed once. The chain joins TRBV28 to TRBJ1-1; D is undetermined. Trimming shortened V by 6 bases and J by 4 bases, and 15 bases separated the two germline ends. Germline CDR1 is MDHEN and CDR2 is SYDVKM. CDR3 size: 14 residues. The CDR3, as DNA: TGTGCCAGCAGGGTAACTGGAGCCAGCACTGAAGCTTTCTTT. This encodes CASRVTGASTEAFF.

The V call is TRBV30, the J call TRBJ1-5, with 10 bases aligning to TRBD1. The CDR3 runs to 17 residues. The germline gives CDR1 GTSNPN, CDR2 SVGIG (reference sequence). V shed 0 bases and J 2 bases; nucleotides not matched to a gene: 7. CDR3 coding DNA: TGTGCCTGGAGTGTAGGGACAGGGGTTAGGGGCAATCAGCCCCAGCATTTT. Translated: CAWSVGTGVRGNQPQHF.

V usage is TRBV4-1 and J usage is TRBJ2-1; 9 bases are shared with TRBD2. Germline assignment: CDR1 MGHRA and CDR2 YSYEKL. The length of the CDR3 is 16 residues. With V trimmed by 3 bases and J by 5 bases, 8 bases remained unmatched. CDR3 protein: CASSQPVAGAHNEQFF. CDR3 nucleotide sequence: TGCGCCAGCAGCCAGCCGGTAGCGGGGGCACACAATGAGCAGTTCTTC.

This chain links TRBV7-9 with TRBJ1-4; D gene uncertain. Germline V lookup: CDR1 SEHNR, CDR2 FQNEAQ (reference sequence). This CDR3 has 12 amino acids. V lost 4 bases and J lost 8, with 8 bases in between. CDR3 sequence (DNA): TGTGCCAGCAGCTCAGATCCCGAAAAACTGTTTTTT. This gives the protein CASSSDPEKLFF.

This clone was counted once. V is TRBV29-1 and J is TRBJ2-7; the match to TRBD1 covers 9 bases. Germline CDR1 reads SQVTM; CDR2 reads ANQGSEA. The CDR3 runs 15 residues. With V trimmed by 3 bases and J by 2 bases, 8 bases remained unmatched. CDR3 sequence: CSVDPSGTGTYEQYF. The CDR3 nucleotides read TGCAGCGTTGACCCGTCAGGGACAGGGACCTACGAGCAGTACTTC.

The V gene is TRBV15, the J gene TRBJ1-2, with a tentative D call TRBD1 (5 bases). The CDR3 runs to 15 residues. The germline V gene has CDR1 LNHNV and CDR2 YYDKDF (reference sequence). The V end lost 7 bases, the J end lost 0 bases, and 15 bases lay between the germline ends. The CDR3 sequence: CATKKKGPSNYGYTF. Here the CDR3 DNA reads TGTGCCACCAAGAAGAAGGGGCCTTCTAACTATGGCTACACCTTC.

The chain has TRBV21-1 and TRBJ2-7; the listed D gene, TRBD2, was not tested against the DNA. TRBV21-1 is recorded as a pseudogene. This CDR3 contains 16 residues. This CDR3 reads CASSNPREGRVYEQYF. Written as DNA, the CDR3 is TGTGCCAGCAGCAACCCAAGGGAGGGGCGAGTCTACGAGCAGTACTTC.

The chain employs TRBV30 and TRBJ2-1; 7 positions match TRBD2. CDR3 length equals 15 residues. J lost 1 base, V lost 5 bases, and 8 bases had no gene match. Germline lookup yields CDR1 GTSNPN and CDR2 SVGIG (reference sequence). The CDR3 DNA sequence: TGTGCCTGGGGGGGGACGGGAGGTTCCTACAATGAGCAGTTCTTC. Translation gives CAWGGTGGSYNEQFF.

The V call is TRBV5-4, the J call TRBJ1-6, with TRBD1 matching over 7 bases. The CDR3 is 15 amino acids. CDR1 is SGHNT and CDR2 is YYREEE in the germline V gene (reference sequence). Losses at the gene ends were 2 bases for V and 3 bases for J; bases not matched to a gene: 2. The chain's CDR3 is CASSLRQGYNSPLHF. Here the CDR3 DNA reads TGTGCCAGCAGCTTAAGACAGGGCTATAATTCACCCCTCCACTTT.

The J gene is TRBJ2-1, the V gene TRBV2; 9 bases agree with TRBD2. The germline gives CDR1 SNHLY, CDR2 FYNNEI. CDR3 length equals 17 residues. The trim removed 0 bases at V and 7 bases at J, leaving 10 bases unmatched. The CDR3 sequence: CASSEAPGREGQNEQFF. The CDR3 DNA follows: TGTGCCAGCAGTGAAGCGCCGGGGCGGGAGGGCCAAAATGAGCAGTTCTTC.

The DNA of the CDR3 is TGTGCCAGCAGCTTGCTCCTAGCGGGAGGAGCAGATACGCAGTATTTT. It specifies CASSLLLAGGADTQYF. This chain connects TRBV5-6 to TRBJ2-3; 11 bases fit TRBD2. In germline, CDR1 is SGHDT, CDR2 YYEEEE. V lost 1 base, J lost 4 bases, and 5 bases stayed unmatched. This CDR3 has 16 residues.

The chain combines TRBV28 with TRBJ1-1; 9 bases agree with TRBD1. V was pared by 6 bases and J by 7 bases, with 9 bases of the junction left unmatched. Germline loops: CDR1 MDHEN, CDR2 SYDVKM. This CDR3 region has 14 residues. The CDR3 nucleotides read TGTGCCAGCAGCGGGACAGGGTTAATACATGAAGCTTTCTTT. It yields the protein CASSGTGLIHEAFF.

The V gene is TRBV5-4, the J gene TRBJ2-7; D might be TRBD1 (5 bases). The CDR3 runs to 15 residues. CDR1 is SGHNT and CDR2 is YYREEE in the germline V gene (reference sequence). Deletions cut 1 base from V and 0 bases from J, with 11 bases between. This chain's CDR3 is CASSLQGASSYEQYF. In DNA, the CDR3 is TGTGCCAGCAGCTTGCAAGGGGCGTCCTCCTACGAGCAGTACTTC.